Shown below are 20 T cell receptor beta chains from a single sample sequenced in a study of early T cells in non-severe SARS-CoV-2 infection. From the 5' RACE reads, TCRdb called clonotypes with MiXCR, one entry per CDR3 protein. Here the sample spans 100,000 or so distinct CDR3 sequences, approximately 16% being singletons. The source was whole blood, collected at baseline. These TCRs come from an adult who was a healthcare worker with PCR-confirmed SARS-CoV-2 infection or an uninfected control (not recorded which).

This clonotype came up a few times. DNA of the CDR3: TGTGCTAGTGGTTTCGCCCGGAATGAGCAGTTCTTC. It encodes CASGFARNEQFF. V gene TRBV12-5 combines with J gene TRBJ2-1; D is undetermined. Trimming removed 3 bases from V and 7 bases from J, with 7 bases in between. Germline V lookup: CDR1 LGHNT, CDR2 FRNRAP. The CDR3 covers 12 residues.

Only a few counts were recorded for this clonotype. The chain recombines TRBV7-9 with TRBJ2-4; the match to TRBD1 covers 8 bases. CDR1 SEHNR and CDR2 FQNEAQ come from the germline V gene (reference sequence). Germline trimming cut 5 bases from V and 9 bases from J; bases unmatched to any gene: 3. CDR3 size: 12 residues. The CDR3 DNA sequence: TGTGCCAGCAGCGACGGACAGGGCATTCAGTACTTC. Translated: CASSDGQGIQYF.

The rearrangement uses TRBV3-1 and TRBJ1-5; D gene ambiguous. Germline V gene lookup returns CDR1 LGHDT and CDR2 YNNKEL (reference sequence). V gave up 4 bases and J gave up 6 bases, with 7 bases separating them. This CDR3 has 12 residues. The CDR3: CASSPGGQPQHF. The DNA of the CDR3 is TGTGCCAGCAGCCCGGGAGGTCAGCCCCAGCATTTT.

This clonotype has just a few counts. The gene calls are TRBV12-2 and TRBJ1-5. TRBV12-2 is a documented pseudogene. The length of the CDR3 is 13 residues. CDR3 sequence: CASRSSRNQPQHF. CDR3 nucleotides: TGTGCAAGTCGCTCATCCAGAAATCAGCCCCAGCATTTT.

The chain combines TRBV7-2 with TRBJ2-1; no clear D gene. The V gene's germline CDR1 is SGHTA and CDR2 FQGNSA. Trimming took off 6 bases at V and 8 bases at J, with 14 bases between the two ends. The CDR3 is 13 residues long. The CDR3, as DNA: TGTGCCAGCAGTTCCTCAGGACGGCATGAGCAGTTCTTC. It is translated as CASSSSGRHEQFF. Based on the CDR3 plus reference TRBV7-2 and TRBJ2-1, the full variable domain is GAGVSQSPSNKVTEKGKDVELRCDPISGHTALYWYRQSLGQGLEFLIYFQGNSAPDKSGLPSDRFSAERTGGSVSTLTIQRTQQEDSAVYLCASSSSGRHEQFFGPGTRLTVL.

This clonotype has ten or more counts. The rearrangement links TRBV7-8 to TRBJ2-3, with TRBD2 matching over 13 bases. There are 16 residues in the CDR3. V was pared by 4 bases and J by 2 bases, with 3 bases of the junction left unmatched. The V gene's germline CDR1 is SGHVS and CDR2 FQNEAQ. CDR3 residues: CASSSTSGRVTDTQYF. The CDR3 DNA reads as TGTGCCAGCAGCTCTACTAGCGGGAGGGTCACAGATACGCAGTATTTT.

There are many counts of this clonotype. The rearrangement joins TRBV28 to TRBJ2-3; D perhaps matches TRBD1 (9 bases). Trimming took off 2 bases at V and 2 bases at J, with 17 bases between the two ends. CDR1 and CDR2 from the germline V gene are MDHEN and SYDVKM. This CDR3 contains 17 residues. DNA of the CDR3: TGTGCCAGCAGTTTACGGGAGGGGACAGGGTACACAGATACGCAGTATTTT. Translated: CASSLREGTGYTDTQYF. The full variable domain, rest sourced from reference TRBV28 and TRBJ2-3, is DVKVTQSSRYLVKRTGEKVFLECVQDMDHENMFWYRQDPGLGLRLIYFSYDVKMKEKGDIPEGYSVSREKKERFSLILESASTNQTSMYLCASSLREGTGYTDTQYFGPGTRLTVL.

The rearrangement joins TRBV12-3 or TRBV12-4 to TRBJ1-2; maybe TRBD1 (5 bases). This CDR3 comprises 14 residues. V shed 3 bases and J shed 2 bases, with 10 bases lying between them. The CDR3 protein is CASSFSRVNYGYTF. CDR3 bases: TGTGCCAGCAGTTTCTCCAGGGTAAACTATGGCTACACCTTC.

CDR3 sequence: CSAPRPALTTDTQYF. The CDR3 region has the DNA TGCAGTGCCCCACGACCAGCACTTACCACAGATACGCAGTATTTT. V gene TRBV20-1 combines with J gene TRBJ2-3; D unresolved. The V and J ends lost 6 bases and 2 bases respectively, with 18 bases between them. The CDR3 covers 15 residues. The germline V gene has CDR1 DFQATT and CDR2 SNEGSKA (reference sequence).

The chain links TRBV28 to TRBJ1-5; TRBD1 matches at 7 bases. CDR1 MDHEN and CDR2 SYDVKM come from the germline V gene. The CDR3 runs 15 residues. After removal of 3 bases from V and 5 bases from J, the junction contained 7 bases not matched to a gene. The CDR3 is CASSLVGDSHQPQHF. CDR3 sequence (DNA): TGTGCCAGCAGTTTGGTTGGGGACAGCCATCAGCCCCAGCATTTT.

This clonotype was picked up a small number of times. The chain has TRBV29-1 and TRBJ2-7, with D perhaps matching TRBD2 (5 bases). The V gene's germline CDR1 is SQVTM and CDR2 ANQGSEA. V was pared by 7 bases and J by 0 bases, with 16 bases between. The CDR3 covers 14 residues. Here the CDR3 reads CSAGLGMSSYEQYF. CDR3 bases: TGCAGCGCCGGACTGGGGATGAGCTCCTACGAGCAGTACTTC.

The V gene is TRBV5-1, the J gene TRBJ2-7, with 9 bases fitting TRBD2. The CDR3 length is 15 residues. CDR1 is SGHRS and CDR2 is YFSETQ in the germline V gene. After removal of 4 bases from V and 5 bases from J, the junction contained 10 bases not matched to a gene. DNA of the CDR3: TGCGCCAGCAGCGGTAGTAGCGGGAGCGTCAACGAGCAGTACTTC. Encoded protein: CASSGSSGSVNEQYF.

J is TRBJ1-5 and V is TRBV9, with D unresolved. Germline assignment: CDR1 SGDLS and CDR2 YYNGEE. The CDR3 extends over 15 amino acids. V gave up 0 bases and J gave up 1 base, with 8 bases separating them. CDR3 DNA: TGTGCCAGCAGCGTAGGTTATGGGAGCAATCAGCCCCAGCATTTT. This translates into CASSVGYGSNQPQHF.

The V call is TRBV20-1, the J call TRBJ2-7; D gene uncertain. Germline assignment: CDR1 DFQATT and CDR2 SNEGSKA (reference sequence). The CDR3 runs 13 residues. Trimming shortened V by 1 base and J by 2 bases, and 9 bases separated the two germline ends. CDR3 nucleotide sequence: TGCAGTGCTAGAGTTGGACCTACCTACGAGCAGTACTTC. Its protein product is CSARVGPTYEQYF.

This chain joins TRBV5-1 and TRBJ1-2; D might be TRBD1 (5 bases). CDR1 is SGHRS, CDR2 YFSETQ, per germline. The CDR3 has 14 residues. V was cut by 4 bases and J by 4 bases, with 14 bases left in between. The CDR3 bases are TGCGCCAGCAGCGTAACACCGGGGGTCTATGGCTACACCTTC. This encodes CASSVTPGVYGYTF.

The DNA of the CDR3 is TGTGCCAGCAGTGACGGGGCTAGCGGTACAGATACGCAGTATTTT. Protein: CASSDGASGTDTQYF. The chain links TRBV6-6 to TRBJ2-3; 7 bases align to TRBD2. The CDR3 runs 15 residues. The germline V gene has CDR1 MNHNY and CDR2 SVGAGI (reference sequence). Trimming at V came to 5 bases and at J to 3 bases, leaving 8 bases not matched to a gene.

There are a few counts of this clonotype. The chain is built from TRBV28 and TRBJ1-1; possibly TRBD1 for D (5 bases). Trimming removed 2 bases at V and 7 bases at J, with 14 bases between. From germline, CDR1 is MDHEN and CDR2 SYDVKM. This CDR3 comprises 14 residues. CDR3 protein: CASSLGDGRIEAFF. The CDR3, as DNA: TGTGCCAGCAGTTTAGGGGACGGGCGCATTGAAGCTTTCTTT.

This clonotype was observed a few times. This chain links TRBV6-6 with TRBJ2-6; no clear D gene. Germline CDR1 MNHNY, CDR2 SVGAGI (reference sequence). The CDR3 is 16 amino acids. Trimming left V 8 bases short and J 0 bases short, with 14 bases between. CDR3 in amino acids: CASSGQITSGANVLTF. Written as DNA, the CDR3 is TGTGCCAGCTCAGGTCAGATTACCTCTGGGGCCAACGTCCTGACTTTC.

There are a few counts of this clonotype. The chain's CDR3 is CASCGFSGRLSTDTQYF. The DNA for the CDR3 is TGTGCCAGCTGCGGATTTTCGGGACGGCTGAGCACAGATACGCAGTATTTT. This chain links TRBV28 with TRBJ2-3; D possibly uses TRBD1 or TRBD2 (5 bases each). Germline V gene sequence: CDR1 MDHEN, CDR2 SYDVKM. The CDR3 sequence is 17 residues long. Trimming left V 8 bases short and J 0 bases short, with 21 bases between.

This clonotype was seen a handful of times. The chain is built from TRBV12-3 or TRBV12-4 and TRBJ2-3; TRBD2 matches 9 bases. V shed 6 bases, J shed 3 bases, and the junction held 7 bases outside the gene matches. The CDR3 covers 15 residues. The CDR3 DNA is TGTGCCAGCAGCACTAGCGGGCCGGGTACAGATACGCAGTATTTT. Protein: CASSTSGPGTDTQYF.